The source of this T cell receptor (beta chain) is a study of blood T cell repertoires in COVID-19. Study as a whole: Collection of acute and convalescent COVID-19 samples took place in the United States, Italy and Spain. T cells, B-cell-depleted T cells, or PBMCs provided the cDNA or gDNA that served as material.

This clone was seen just once. Profiling relied on immunoSEQ multiplex PCR, and the TCRdb table lists in-frame clones only, not all of them. Found here are about 37,000 clones, more than 85% of them singletons; the top ten hold about 61%. The CDR3 covers 13 residues. Per germline, CDR1 KGHSH and CDR2 LQKENI. Trimming shortened V by 2 bases and J by 5 bases, and 9 bases separated the two germline ends. Sequenced: peripheral blood. The TCR was taken from a man aged 70 or older with acute or convalescent COVID-19. The genes are TRBV18 and TRBJ2-5, with D possibly matching TRBD1 (6 bases). CDR3 protein: CASSPGGRETQYF. The CDR3 DNA follows: TGTGCCAGCTCACCAGGGGGCCGGGAGACCCAGTACTTC.